These 10 T cell receptor beta chains came from one sample sequenced in a study of T cell responses to AZD1222 COVID-19 vaccine. Sequencing was performed with immunoSEQ multiplex PCR; in TCRdb, only in-frame clones are kept and a portion is missing. Here the sample spans around 140,000 clones, 90% to 95% being singletons. Source: peripheral blood, taken on day 0 of AZD1222 vaccination. The receptor source for this set is an adult in good health.

The chain carries TRBV2 and TRBJ1-2; 8 bases map to TRBD1. J lost 8 bases, V lost 8 bases, and 16 bases had no gene match. There are 15 residues in the CDR3. In germline, CDR1 is SNHLY, CDR2 FYNNEI. The CDR3 protein is CASGQGRNGESGYTF. The CDR3 nucleotides read TGTGCCAGCGGACAGGGTCGAAATGGGGAGTCGGGCTACACCTTC. The variable domain in full, completed from reference TRBV2 and TRBJ1-2, reads EPEVTQTPSHQVTQMGQEVILRCVPISNHLYFYWYRQILGQKVEFLVSFYNNEISEKSEIFDDQFSVERPDGSNFTLKIRSTKLEDSAMYFCASGQGRNGESGYTFGSGTRLTVV.

V usage is TRBV6-5 and J usage is TRBJ1-3, with 7 positions matching TRBD1. The CDR3 has 15 residues. Germline assignment: CDR1 MNHEY and CDR2 SVGAGI. J was trimmed by 2 bases and V by 10 bases; bases with no gene match: 11. The CDR3 loop reads CATSRGGVAGNTIYF. CDR3 DNA sequence: TGTGCCACCTCCAGGGGGGGCGTAGCTGGAAACACCATATATTTT.

This chain links TRBV7-8 with TRBJ1-1; 8 bases map to TRBD1. Germline V gene sequence: CDR1 SGHVS, CDR2 FQNEAQ. CDR3 size: 14 residues. Trimming at V came to 5 bases and at J to 5 bases, leaving 7 bases not matched to a gene. The CDR3 protein is CASSTLQGGTEAFF. The DNA for the CDR3 is TGTGCCAGCAGCACCTTACAGGGGGGGACTGAAGCTTTCTTT.

The chain has TRBV9 and TRBJ2-4; tentative D call: TRBD1 (5 bases). The germline gives CDR1 SGDLS, CDR2 YYNGEE. CDR3 length equals 13 residues. Trimming took off 2 bases at V and 6 bases at J, with 9 bases between the two ends. CDR3 sequence: CASSVDSLNIQYF. The CDR3 nucleotides read TGTGCCAGCAGCGTCGACAGCTTAAACATTCAGTACTTC.

This clone occurred once. The chain uses TRBV6-2 or TRBV6-3 and TRBJ1-1; TRBD1 is a possible D gene (5 bases). The germline gives CDR1 MNHEY, CDR2 SVGEGT. The CDR3 sequence is 16 residues long. Trimming removed 0 bases at V and 0 bases at J, with 11 bases between. The CDR3 region is CASSYSGVEMNTEAFF. As DNA, the CDR3 is TGTGCCAGCAGTTACTCGGGGGTGGAGATGAACACTGAAGCTTTCTTT.

V gene TRBV3-1 (or the pseudogene TRBV3-2) combines with J gene TRBJ2-2, with D possibly being TRBD1 or TRBD2 (5 bases each). The CDR3 is 15 residues long. Trimming took 4 bases from V and 4 from J, leaving 13 bases between them. Germline-derived CDR1 and CDR2 are LGHDT and YNNKEL (reference sequence). In DNA form, the CDR3 reads TGTGCCAGCAGCCTGAGGGGCAGCTTCACCGGGGAGCTGTTTTTT. Protein product: CASSLRGSFTGELFF.

V usage is TRBV5-1 and J usage is TRBJ2-3; 7 nucleotides match TRBD2. With V trimmed by 2 bases and J by 2 bases, 5 bases remained unmatched. Germline-derived CDR1 and CDR2 are SGHRS and YFSETQ. The CDR3 length is 15 residues. CDR3 in amino acids: CASSFGTTYTDTQYF. Here the CDR3 DNA reads TGCGCCAGCAGCTTCGGGACTACCTACACAGATACGCAGTATTTT.

This clone was detected only once. This chain connects TRBV24-1 to TRBJ1-6; no definite D call. CDR3 length: 12 amino acids. Trimming shortened V by 0 bases and J by 11 bases, and 4 bases separated the two germline ends. Germline CDR1 is KGHDR and CDR2 is SFDVKD. DNA for the CDR3: TGTGCCACCAGTGATTTGGGGGCACCCCTCCACTTT. Protein: CATSDLGAPLHF.

The rearrangement uses TRBV6-5 and TRBJ1-4, with D possibly TRBD1 on 6 matching bases. Looked up from germline, CDR1 is MNHEY and CDR2 is SVGAGI. V lost 4 bases and J lost 8, with 11 bases in between. The CDR3 runs to 13 residues. CDR3 sequence reads: CASSLQGGEKLFF. The CDR3 DNA follows: TGTGCCAGCAGTTTACAGGGAGGGGAAAAACTGTTTTTT.

The V and J genes are TRBV5-1 and TRBJ2-5, with TRBD1 as a possible D gene (5 bases). The germline CDR1 and CDR2 sequences are SGHRS and YFSETQ. Trimming left V 0 bases short and J 10 bases short, with 10 bases between. This CDR3 region has 12 residues. The CDR3 loop reads CASSLEGWDQYF. DNA for the CDR3: TGCGCCAGCAGCTTGGAGGGGTGGGACCAGTACTTC.